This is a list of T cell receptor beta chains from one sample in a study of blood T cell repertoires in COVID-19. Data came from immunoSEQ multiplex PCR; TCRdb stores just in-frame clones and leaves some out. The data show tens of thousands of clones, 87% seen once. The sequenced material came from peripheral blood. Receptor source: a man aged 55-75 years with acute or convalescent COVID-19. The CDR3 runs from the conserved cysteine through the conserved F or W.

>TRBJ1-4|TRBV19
CASSGTGEKLFF
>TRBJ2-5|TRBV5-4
CASSSGTSGETQYF
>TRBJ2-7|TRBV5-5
CASSVAGVDSYEQYF
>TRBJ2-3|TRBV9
CASSVSGGGDTQYF
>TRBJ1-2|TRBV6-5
CASSPRMAGYGYTF
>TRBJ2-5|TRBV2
CASRISGGETQYF
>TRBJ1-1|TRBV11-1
CASSSPGQGAVTEAFF
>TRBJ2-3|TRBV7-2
CASSSLVGADTQYF
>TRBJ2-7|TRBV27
CASAPEPSGGYEQYF
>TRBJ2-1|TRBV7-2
CASSSYRNEQFF
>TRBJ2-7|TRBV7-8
CASSLAAGSHEQYF
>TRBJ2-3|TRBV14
CASSQFTGSSTDTQYF
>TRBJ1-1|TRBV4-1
CASSQSFGGSVTNTEAFF
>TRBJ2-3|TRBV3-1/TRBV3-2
CASSRAWRGDGDTQYF
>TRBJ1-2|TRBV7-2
CASSLVLGGIGRGYTF
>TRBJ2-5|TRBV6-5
CASSQTQRQETQYF
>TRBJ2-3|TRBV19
CAISRGGLDTQYF
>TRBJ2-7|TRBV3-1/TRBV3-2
CASSQGLWGQGSYEQYF
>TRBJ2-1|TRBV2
CASSVRHSYNEQFF
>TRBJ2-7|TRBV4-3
CASSQEASGSYEQYF
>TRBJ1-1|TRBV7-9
CASSPQGSGTTEAFF
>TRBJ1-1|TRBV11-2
CASSLSRGNTEAFF
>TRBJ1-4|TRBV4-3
CASSQDRGANEKLFF
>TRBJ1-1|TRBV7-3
CASSPAGNTEAFF
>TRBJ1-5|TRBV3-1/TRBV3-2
CASSQGGGTGAQPQHF
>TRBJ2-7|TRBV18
CASSPQGQGGYEQYF
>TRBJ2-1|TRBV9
CASSVVDAGGPYNEQFF
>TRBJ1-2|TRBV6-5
CASSYSGQGALGYTF
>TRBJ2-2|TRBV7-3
CASSFFLAGGGELFF
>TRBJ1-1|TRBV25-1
CASSTLLQGKNTEAFF
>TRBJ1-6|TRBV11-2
CASSSTDRTNSPLHF
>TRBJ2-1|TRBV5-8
CASSLAPAGSNEQFF
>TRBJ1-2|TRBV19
CASSKRNRPGGYTF